The T cell receptor (beta chain) under discussion was sequenced for a study of blood T cells in healthy people across ages. CDR1 is SGHTA, CDR2 FQGNSA, per germline. This CDR3 region has 16 residues. Trimming at V came to 6 bases and at J to 2 bases, leaving 9 bases not matched to a gene. Primers used in a second PCR of about 6 to 11 cycles were a sample-barcoded 5' primer and a J-beta primer mix. TCRdb re-called the 5' RACE reads with MiXCR, one entry per CDR3 protein. Here the sample spans about 840,000 distinct CDR3 sequences, just under 30% being singletons. The data were also submitted as part of a second study, on T cells of mothers and their children.

This clonotype was obtained from a middle-aged woman in good health. J is TRBJ2-5 and V is TRBV7-2; TRBD2 aligns across 10 bases. Sequencing was performed on blood. The CDR3 DNA is TGTGCCAGCAGTTACTCGGCTAGCGGGGGACAAGAGACCCAGTACTTC. Translating it yields CASSYSASGGQETQYF.